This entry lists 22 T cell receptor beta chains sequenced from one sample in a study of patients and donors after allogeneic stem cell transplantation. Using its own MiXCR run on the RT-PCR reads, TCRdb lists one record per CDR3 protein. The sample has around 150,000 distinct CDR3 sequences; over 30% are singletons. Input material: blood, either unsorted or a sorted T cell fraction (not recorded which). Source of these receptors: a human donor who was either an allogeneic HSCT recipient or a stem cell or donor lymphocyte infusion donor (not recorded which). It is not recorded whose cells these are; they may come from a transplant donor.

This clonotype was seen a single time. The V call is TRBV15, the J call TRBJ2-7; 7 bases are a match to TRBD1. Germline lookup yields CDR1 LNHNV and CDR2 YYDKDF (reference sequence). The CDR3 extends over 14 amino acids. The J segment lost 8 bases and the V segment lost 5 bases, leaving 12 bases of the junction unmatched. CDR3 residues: CATSGPGQYTQQYF. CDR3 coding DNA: TGTGCCACCAGCGGGCCGGGACAGTATACGCAGCAGTACTTC. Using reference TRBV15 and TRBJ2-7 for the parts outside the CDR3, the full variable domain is DAMVIQNPRYQVTQFGKPVTLSCSQTLNHNVMYWYQQKSSQAPKLLFHYYDKDFNNEADTPDNFQSRRPNTSFCFLDIRSPGLGDTAMYLCATSGPGQYTQQYFGPGTRLTVT.

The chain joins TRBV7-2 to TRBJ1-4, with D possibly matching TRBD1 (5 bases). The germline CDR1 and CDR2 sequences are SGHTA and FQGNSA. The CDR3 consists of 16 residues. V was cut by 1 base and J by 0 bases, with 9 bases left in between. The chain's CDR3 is CASSLGTLATNEKLFF. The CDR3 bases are TGTGCCAGCAGCTTAGGGACACTTGCAACTAATGAAAAACTGTTTTTT.

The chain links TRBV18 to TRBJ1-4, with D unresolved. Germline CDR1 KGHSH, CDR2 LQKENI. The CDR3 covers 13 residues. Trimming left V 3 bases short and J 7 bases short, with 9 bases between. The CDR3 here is CASSPGVVEKLFF. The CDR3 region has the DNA TGTGCCAGCTCACCGGGAGTTGTTGAAAAACTGTTTTTT.

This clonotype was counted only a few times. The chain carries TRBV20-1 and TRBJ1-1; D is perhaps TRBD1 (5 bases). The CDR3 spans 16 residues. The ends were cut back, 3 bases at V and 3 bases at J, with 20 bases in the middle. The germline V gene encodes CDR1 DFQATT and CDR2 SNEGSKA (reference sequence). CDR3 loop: CSASEFYFRGDTEAFF. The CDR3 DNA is TGCAGTGCTAGTGAATTTTATTTCCGAGGGGACACTGAAGCTTTCTTT.

The CDR3 DNA follows: TGCAGTGCTAGAGATGTGGACAGGCCCCTCTATGGCTACACCTTC. Translation: CSARDVDRPLYGYTF. The chain has TRBV20-1 and TRBJ1-2; 7 bases agree with TRBD1. J lost 4 bases, V lost 0 bases, and 8 bases had no gene match. In germline, CDR1 is DFQATT, CDR2 SNEGSKA (reference sequence). The CDR3 runs 15 residues.

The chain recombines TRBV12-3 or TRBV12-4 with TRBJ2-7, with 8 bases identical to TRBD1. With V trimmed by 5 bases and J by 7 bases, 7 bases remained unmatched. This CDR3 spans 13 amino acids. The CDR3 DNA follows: TGTGCCAGCAGTCCGGGACAGGCAGAGGAGCAGTACGTC. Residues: CASSPGQAEEQYV.

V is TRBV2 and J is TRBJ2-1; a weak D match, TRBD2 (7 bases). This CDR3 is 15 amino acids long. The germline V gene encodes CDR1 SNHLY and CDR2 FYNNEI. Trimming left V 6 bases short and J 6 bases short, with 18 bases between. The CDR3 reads CASSWRLAGANEQFF. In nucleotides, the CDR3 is TGTGCCAGCAGCTGGAGACTGGCGGGGGCCAATGAGCAGTTCTTC.

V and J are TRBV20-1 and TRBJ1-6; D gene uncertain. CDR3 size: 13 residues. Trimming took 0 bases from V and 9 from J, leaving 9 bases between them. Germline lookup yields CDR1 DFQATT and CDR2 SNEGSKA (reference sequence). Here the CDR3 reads CSARDGWLSPLHF. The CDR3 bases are TGCAGTGCTAGAGATGGGTGGCTTTCACCCCTCCACTTT.

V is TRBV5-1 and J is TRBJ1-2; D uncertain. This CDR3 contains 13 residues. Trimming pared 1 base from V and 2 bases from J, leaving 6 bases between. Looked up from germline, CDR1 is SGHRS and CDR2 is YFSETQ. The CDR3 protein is CASSLLPNYGYTF. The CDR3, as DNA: TGCGCCAGCAGCTTGCTTCCAAACTATGGCTACACCTTC. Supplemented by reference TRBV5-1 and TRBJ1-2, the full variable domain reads KAGVTQTPRYLIKTRGQQVTLSCSPISGHRSVSWYQQTPGQGLQFLFEYFSETQRNKGNFPGRFSGRQFSNSRSEMNVSTLELGDSALYLCASSLLPNYGYTFGSGTRLTVV.

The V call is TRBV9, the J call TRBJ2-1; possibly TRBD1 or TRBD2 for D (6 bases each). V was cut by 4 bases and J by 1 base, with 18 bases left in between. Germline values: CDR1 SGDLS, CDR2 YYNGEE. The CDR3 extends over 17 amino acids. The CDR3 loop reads CASSIRGGQGSYNEQFF. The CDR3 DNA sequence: TGTGCCAGCAGCATCCGCGGAGGGCAGGGGTCCTACAATGAGCAGTTCTTC.

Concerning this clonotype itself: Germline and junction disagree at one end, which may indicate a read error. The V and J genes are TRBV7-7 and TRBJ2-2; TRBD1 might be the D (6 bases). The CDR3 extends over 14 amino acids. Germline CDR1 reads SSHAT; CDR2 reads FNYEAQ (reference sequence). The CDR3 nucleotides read TGTGCTAGCAGTTCCGGGACACCCTCCGGGGAGCTGTTTTTT. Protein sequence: CASSSGTPSGELFF.

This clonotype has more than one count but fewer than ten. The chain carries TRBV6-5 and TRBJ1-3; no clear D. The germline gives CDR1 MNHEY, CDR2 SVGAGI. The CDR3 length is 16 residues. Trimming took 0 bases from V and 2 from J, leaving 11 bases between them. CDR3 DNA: TGTGCCAGCAGTTACTCGAAGGGTAGCGCTGGAAACACCATATATTTT. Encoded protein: CASSYSKGSAGNTIYF.

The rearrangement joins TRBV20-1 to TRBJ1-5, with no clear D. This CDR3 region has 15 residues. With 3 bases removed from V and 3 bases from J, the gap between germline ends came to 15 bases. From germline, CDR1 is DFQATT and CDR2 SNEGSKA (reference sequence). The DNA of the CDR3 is TGCAGTGCTAGGGAGGCGGGGAGGAACAATCAGCCCCAGCATTTT. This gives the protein CSAREAGRNNQPQHF.

The chain's CDR3 is CASSLNGPNSPLHF. The DNA of the CDR3 is TGTGCCAGCAGCCTTAATGGACCTAATTCACCCCTCCACTTT. The rearrangement uses TRBV7-3 and TRBJ1-6; the D is unclear. The CDR3 is 14 residues long. The ends were cut back, 5 bases at V and 6 bases at J, with 11 bases in the middle. CDR1 and CDR2 from the germline V gene are SGHTA and FQGTGA.

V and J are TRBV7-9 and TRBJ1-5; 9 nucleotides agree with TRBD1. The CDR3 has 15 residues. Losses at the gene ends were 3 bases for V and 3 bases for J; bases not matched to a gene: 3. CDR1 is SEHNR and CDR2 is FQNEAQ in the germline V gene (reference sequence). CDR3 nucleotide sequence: TGTGCCAGCAGCTTGGGGACAGGGAACAATCAGCCCCAGCATTTT. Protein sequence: CASSLGTGNNQPQHF.

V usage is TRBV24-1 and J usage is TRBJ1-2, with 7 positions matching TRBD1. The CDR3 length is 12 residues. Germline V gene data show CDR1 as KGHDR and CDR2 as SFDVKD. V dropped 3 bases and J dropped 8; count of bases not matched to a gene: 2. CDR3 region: CATSDDRDGYTF. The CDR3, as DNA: TGTGCCACCAGTGATGACAGGGACGGCTACACCTTC.

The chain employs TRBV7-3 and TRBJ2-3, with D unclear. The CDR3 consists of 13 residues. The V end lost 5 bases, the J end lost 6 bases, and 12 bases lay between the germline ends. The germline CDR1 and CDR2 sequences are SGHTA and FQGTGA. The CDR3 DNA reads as TGTGCCAGCAGCATCCGGGCCGCGGATACGCAGTATTTT. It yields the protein CASSIRAADTQYF.

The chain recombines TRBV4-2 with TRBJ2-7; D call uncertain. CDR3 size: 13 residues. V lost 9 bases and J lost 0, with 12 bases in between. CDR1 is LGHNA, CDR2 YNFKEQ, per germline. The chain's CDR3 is CASGGLSSYEQYF. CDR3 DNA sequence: TGTGCCAGTGGCGGCCTCAGCTCCTACGAGCAGTACTTC.

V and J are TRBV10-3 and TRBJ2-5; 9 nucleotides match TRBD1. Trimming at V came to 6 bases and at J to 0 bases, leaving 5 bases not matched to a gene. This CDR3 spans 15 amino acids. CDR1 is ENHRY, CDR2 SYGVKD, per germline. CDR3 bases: TGTGCCATCAGCTCAACAGGGGGCGACCAAGAGACCCAGTACTTC. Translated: CAISSTGGDQETQYF.

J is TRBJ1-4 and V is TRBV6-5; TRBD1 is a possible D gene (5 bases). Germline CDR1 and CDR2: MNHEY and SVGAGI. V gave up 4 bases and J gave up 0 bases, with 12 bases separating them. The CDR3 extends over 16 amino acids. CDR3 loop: CASSFRTPATNEKLFF. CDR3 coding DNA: TGTGCCAGCAGTTTCAGGACACCTGCAACTAATGAAAAACTGTTTTTT.

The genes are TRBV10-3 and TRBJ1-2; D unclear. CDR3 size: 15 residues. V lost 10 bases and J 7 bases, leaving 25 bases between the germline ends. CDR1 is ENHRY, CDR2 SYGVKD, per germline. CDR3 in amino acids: CATRRHIGEESGYTF. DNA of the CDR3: TGTGCCACCCGACGTCATATTGGTGAAGAGAGTGGCTACACCTTC.

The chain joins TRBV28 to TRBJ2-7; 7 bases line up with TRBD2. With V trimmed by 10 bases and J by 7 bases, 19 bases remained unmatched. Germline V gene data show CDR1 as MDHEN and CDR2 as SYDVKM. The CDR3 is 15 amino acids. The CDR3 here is CATSRTLRGRGEQYF. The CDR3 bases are TGTGCCACTTCAAGGACCCTTAGAGGGAGGGGTGAGCAGTACTTC.